What follows are 26 T cell receptor beta chains derived from one specimen sequenced in a study of T-cell memory formation after mild COVID-19. TCRdb fed the 5' RACE reads into MiXCR, producing one record per CDR3 protein. The sample lists about 430,000 distinct CDR3 sequences, roughly 18% occurring once. Sequencing was done on a sample of PBMCs or a T cell subset sorted from them (not recorded which). All receptors come from a man aged 18-30 years who had mild COVID-19 (a few samples of this study predate the infection). Cell type and time point are not known.

This clonotype was found a few times. The chain carries TRBV7-9 and TRBJ2-7; 8 nucleotides agree with TRBD1. CDR1 and CDR2 from the germline V gene are SEHNR and FQNEAQ (reference sequence). The CDR3 runs to 16 residues. The V and J ends lost 5 bases and 0 bases, in that order; junction bases with no gene match: 9. The CDR3 is CASSDGQGIGSYEQYV. The CDR3 DNA reads as TGTGCCAGCAGCGACGGACAGGGTATCGGCTCCTACGAGCAGTACGTC.

There are a few counts of this clonotype. The genes are TRBV7-9 and TRBJ2-3, with TRBD2 identical over 12 bases. This CDR3 has 16 residues. J gave up 5 bases and V 5 bases, and 8 bases lay outside the gene matches. Germline lookup yields CDR1 SEHNR and CDR2 FQNEAQ (reference sequence). Written as DNA, the CDR3 is TGTGCCAGCAGCCTTCTAGCGGGGGGGCTTGGAGATACGCAGTATTTT. Encoded protein: CASSLLAGGLGDTQYF.

This clonotype was picked up a small number of times. The rearrangement joins TRBV4-1 to TRBJ2-1; perhaps TRBD2 as D (5 bases). The CDR3 loop spans 17 amino acids. CDR1 is MGHRA and CDR2 is YSYEKL in the germline V gene. V gave up 3 bases and J gave up 5 bases, with 20 bases separating them. CDR3 loop: CASSQGTGEPRNNEQFF. In nucleotides, the CDR3 is TGCGCCAGCAGCCAGGGCACCGGGGAACCGAGAAACAATGAGCAGTTCTTC.

This clonotype was seen only a few times. The CDR3 reads CASSPSAGTDTQYF. The CDR3 DNA follows: TGTGCCAGCAGCCCTAGCGCCGGCACAGATACGCAGTATTTT. The chain combines TRBV3-1 with TRBJ2-3; possibly TRBD2 for D (6 bases). The length of the CDR3 is 14 residues. The germline V gene has CDR1 LGHDT and CDR2 YNNKEL (reference sequence). Between the trimmed V and J ends, which lost 4 bases and 1 base, there was a span of 9 bases.

The chain combines TRBV7-2 with TRBJ1-5; D gene ambiguous. V was pared by 5 bases and J by 0 bases, with 11 bases between. The CDR3 covers 15 residues. From germline, CDR1 is SGHTA and CDR2 FQGNSA. Written as DNA, the CDR3 is TGTGCCAGCAGCGTGGCAGCTTATAGCAATCAGCCCCAGCATTTT. Residues: CASSVAAYSNQPQHF. Full variable domain (missing parts from reference TRBV7-2 and TRBJ1-5): GAGVSQSPSNKVTEKGKDVELRCDPISGHTALYWYRQSLGQGLEFLIYFQGNSAPDKSGLPSDRFSAERTGGSVSTLTIQRTQQEDSAVYLCASSVAAYSNQPQHFGDGTRLSIL.

The chain joins TRBV4-1 to TRBJ1-1; 8 nucleotides align to TRBD1. The CDR3 covers 19 residues. Germline V CDR1 and CDR2: MGHRA, YSYEKL. Trimming removed 0 bases from V and 0 bases from J; junction bases left unmatched: 12. The CDR3 DNA reads as TGCGCCAGCAGCCAAGATCGGGTCAGGGGGCTACGATTGAACACTGAAGCTTTCTTT. It encodes CASSQDRVRGLRLNTEAFF.

This clonotype was observed a handful of times. The V call is TRBV6-2 or TRBV6-3, the J call TRBJ1-6; 10 bases fit TRBD1. The CDR3 is made up of 14 amino acids. Germline V gene sequence: CDR1 MNHEY, CDR2 SVGEGT. V lost 1 base and J lost 10; bases outside the gene matches: 1. CDR3 coding DNA: TGTGCCAGCAGTTACTGGACAGGGGGATCACCCCTCCACTTT. Translating gives CASSYWTGGSPLHF.

The chain joins TRBV3-1 to TRBJ1-1, with 8 nucleotides matching TRBD1. Germline V gene sequence: CDR1 LGHDT, CDR2 YNNKEL (reference sequence). V lost 0 bases to trimming and J lost 7 bases; unmatched junction nucleotides: 4. The CDR3 is 14 amino acids. CDR3 nucleotides: TGTGCCAGCAGCCAAGACAGGGGGCTAAGTGAAGCTTTCTTT. The encoded protein is CASSQDRGLSEAFF.

The chain couples TRBV11-2 to TRBJ1-1, with a tentative D call TRBD1 (6 bases). The germline V and J ends were trimmed by 5 bases and 1 base, with 11 bases remaining between them. The CDR3 consists of 14 residues. Per the germline V gene, CDR1 is SGHAT and CDR2 is FQNNGV. This CDR3 is CASSGGTWNTEAFF. DNA for the CDR3: TGTGCCAGCAGCGGGGGCACATGGAACACTGAAGCTTTCTTT.

The chain's CDR3 is CASARGLQGNQPQHF. The CDR3 region has the DNA TGTGCCAGCGCCAGGGGGTTGCAAGGCAATCAGCCCCAGCATTTT. The chain uses TRBV9 and TRBJ1-5, with TRBD1 matching over 7 bases. Germline CDR1 is SGDLS and CDR2 is YYNGEE. The CDR3 totals 15 residues. The ends lost 7 bases at V and 2 bases at J; junction bases unmatched: 9.

DNA for the CDR3: TGTGCCAGCAGCCAAGATAGGAACAGGGCGTACGAGCAGTACTTC. This translates into CASSQDRNRAYEQYF. The chain links TRBV3-1 to TRBJ2-7; a weak D match, TRBD1 (6 bases). This CDR3 is 15 amino acids long. Germline CDR1 LGHDT, CDR2 YNNKEL (reference sequence). The V end was cut by 0 bases, the J end by 4 bases, with 13 bases between.

The table lists this clonotype with a few counts. The chain carries TRBV5-1 and TRBJ2-3; D may be TRBD1 (6 bases). CDR3 length equals 15 residues. Per germline, CDR1 SGHRS and CDR2 YFSETQ. V was clipped by 4 bases and J by 0 bases, with 12 bases between them. CDR3 sequence: CASSTRTASTDTQYF. CDR3 bases: TGCGCCAGCAGCACCCGGACAGCTAGCACAGATACGCAGTATTTT.

In this sample, this clonotype turned up a few times. The chain joins TRBV7-6 to TRBJ1-5; 11 positions match TRBD1. Trimming cost V 5 bases and J 6 bases; bases outside gene matches: 9. The CDR3 consists of 16 residues. From germline, CDR1 is SGHVS and CDR2 FNYEAQ. The CDR3 bases are TGTGCCAGCAGCCCCGGGACAGGGGGAAGTCGTCAGCCCCAGCATTTT. It specifies CASSPGTGGSRQPQHF.

This clonotype occurred a few times. The rearrangement uses TRBV4-1 and TRBJ1-6, with unresolved D. The CDR3 covers 15 residues. Per germline, CDR1 MGHRA and CDR2 YSYEKL. Deletions cut 5 bases from V and 9 bases from J, with 17 bases between. As DNA, the CDR3 is TGCGCCAGCAGCTTTTCGCCACCCCAGATTTCACCCCTCCACTTT. Encoded protein: CASSFSPPQISPLHF.

This clonotype was counted between two and nine times. This chain joins TRBV4-3 and TRBJ1-2; D remains ambiguous. Germline lookup yields CDR1 LGHNA and CDR2 YSLEER. V lost 0 bases and J lost 0, with 8 bases in between. CDR3 size: 15 residues. The CDR3 is CASSQDPESNYGYTF. The DNA of the CDR3 is TGCGCCAGCAGCCAAGATCCCGAGTCTAACTATGGCTACACCTTC.

The rearrangement links TRBV7-9 to TRBJ1-1, with D unresolved. V lost 0 bases, J lost 3 bases, and 17 bases lay in between. The length of the CDR3 is 17 residues. Germline CDR1 is SEHNR and CDR2 is FQNEAQ (reference sequence). The CDR3 region is CASSLAQVGYADTEAFF. CDR3 nucleotide sequence: TGTGCCAGCAGCTTAGCGCAGGTTGGTTACGCGGACACTGAAGCTTTCTTT.

The rearrangement joins TRBV7-2 to TRBJ1-2; TRBD1 agrees at 7 bases. Trimming removed 5 bases from V and 7 bases from J; junction bases left unmatched: 13. Germline assignment: CDR1 SGHTA and CDR2 FQGNSA. This CDR3 spans 15 amino acids. The CDR3 here is CASSPFRGQYAGYTF. CDR3 DNA sequence: TGTGCCAGCAGCCCATTCCGGGGACAGTACGCTGGCTACACCTTC.

The V and J genes are TRBV20-1 and TRBJ2-1; TRBD2 is a possible D gene (7 bases). Germline assignment: CDR1 DFQATT and CDR2 SNEGSKA (reference sequence). The CDR3 is 13 residues long. Trimming removed 3 bases at V and 8 bases at J, with 14 bases between. The CDR3 reads CSASWGGQDEQFF. The CDR3 region has the DNA TGCAGTGCTAGTTGGGGGGGCCAGGATGAGCAGTTCTTC.

This clonotype was counted a few times. J is TRBJ2-2 and V is TRBV20-1, with D possibly TRBD2 on 5 matching bases. Germline CDR1 DFQATT, CDR2 SNEGSKA (reference sequence). This CDR3 has 14 amino acids. Trimming pared 6 bases from V and 2 bases from J, leaving 13 bases between. CDR3 residues: CSATTITNTGELFF. CDR3 bases: TGCAGTGCAACGACTATTACAAACACCGGGGAGCTGTTTTTT.

This clonotype was recorded a few times. The V and J genes are TRBV4-1 and TRBJ1-4; 7 nucleotides line up with TRBD1. Per germline, CDR1 MGHRA and CDR2 YSYEKL. V lost 4 bases and J lost 3; bases outside the gene matches: 11. CDR3 length: 17 residues. CDR3 sequence (DNA): TGCGCCAGCAGCCGCTTGACAGGGTTAAGGTCTAATGAAAAACTGTTTTTT. Translation gives CASSRLTGLRSNEKLFF.

The chain couples TRBV6-5 to TRBJ2-5; possibly TRBD2 for D (5 bases). The V end was cut by 2 bases, the J end by 1 base, with 11 bases between. The germline V gene has CDR1 MNHEY and CDR2 SVGAGI. This CDR3 has 15 amino acids. In DNA, the CDR3 is TGTGCCAGCAGTTACGATCTTAGCGTCCAAGAGACCCAGTACTTC. Its protein product is CASSYDLSVQETQYF.

The chain is built from TRBV29-1 and TRBJ1-4, with no clear D. V was clipped by 5 bases and J by 11 bases, with 15 bases between them. CDR3 length: 12 residues. Germline assignment: CDR1 SQVTM and CDR2 ANQGSEA. Here the CDR3 DNA reads TGCAGCGTTACCGGCCCGGAGGGCAAACTGTTTTTT. Translating it yields CSVTGPEGKLFF.

This clonotype was seen only a few times. This chain joins TRBV12-3 or TRBV12-4 and TRBJ2-5, with TRBD2 as a possible D gene (7 bases). The V gene lost 5 bases and the J gene lost 9 bases, with 22 bases spanning the gap. CDR3 length: 15 amino acids. The CDR3 reads CASSAGAPASVSQYF. CDR3 sequence (DNA): TGTGCCAGCAGTGCGGGGGCGCCAGCCTCTGTGTCCCAGTACTTC.

This clonotype was seen a handful of times. V gene TRBV11-2 combines with J gene TRBJ2-1, with 16 bases fitting TRBD2. The J segment lost 4 bases and the V segment lost 3 bases, leaving 24 bases of the junction unmatched. Germline V gene lookup returns CDR1 SGHAT and CDR2 FQNNGV. This CDR3 spans 24 amino acids. The CDR3 sequence: CASSFSLRGLKPGLAGGKYNEQFF. As DNA, the CDR3 is TGTGCCAGCAGCTTCTCCCTCAGGGGACTTAAGCCGGGACTAGCGGGGGGGAAATACAATGAGCAGTTCTTC.

This clonotype was counted between two and nine times. The chain uses TRBV4-3 and TRBJ1-4; TRBD1 agrees at 8 bases. V shed 4 bases, J shed 6 bases, and the junction held 10 bases outside the gene matches. The germline CDR1 and CDR2 sequences are LGHNA and YSLEER. This CDR3 contains 16 residues. CDR3 loop: CASSLAPGQADEKLFF. In DNA form, the CDR3 reads TGCGCCAGCAGCCTTGCTCCGGGACAGGCCGATGAAAAACTGTTTTTT.

J is TRBJ2-3 and V is TRBV6-4, with D perhaps TRBD2 (6 bases). This CDR3 region has 15 residues. Looked up from germline, CDR1 is MRHNA and CDR2 is SNTAGT. Deletions cut 6 bases from V and 0 bases from J, with 13 bases between. This CDR3 is CASSVSGISTDTQYF. The CDR3 DNA sequence: TGTGCCAGCAGCGTTAGCGGCATCAGCACAGATACGCAGTATTTT.